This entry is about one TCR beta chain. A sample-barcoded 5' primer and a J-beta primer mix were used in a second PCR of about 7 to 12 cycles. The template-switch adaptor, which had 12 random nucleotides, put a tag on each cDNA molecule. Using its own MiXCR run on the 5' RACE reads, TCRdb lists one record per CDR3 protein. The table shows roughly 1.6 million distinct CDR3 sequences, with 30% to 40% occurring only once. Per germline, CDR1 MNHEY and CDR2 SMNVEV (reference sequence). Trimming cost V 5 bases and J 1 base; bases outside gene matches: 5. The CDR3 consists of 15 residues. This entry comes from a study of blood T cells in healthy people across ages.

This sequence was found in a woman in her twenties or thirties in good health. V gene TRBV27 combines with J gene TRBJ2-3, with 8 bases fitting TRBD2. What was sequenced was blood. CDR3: CASSSGAGGTDTQYF. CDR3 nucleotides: TGTGCCAGCAGTAGCGGAGCGGGGGGCACAGATACGCAGTATTTT.